Following are 22 T cell receptor beta chains from one sample sequenced in a study of PD-L1 blockade in urothelial cancer. Some clones are missing from TCRdb's copy, which holds only in-frame ones; the method was immunoSEQ multiplex PCR. The repertoire holds about 74,000 clones, with roughly 80% as singletons. The source was PBMCs, collected around atezolizumab (anti-PD-L1) treatment. These receptors all come from a man between 70 and 80 years old with urothelial cancer.

This clone was detected once. V usage is TRBV7-3 and J usage is TRBJ2-1; 13 bases line up with TRBD2. The CDR3 covers 18 residues. The ends lost 5 bases at V and 0 bases at J; junction bases unmatched: 7. Germline V gene lookup returns CDR1 SGHTA and CDR2 FQGTGA. The CDR3 bases are TGTGCCAGCAGCCCCGGGACTAGCGGGATTAGCTCCTACAATGAGCAGTTCTTC. Amino acids: CASSPGTSGISSYNEQFF.

The gene calls are TRBV5-4 and TRBJ2-5, with 9 bases matching TRBD1. The CDR3 runs 14 residues. Germline-derived CDR1 and CDR2 are SGHNT and YYREEE (reference sequence). After removal of 4 bases from V and 5 bases from J, the junction contained 6 bases not matched to a gene. The CDR3, as DNA: TGTGCCAGCAGCCCAACAGGGGGCGGGGAGACCCAGTACTTC. Translating it yields CASSPTGGGETQYF.

This clone was detected a few times. J is TRBJ1-5 and V is TRBV5-5; D not certain. Germline loops: CDR1 SGHKS, CDR2 YYEKEE (reference sequence). CDR3 size: 14 residues. The V gene lost 0 bases and the J gene lost 3 bases, with 7 bases spanning the gap. CDR3: CASSLGHINQPQHF. The CDR3 DNA reads as TGTGCCAGCAGCTTGGGACATATCAATCAGCCCCAGCATTTT.

The CDR3 loop reads CASSYKGSGAYEQYF. Here the CDR3 DNA reads TGTGCCAGCAGTTACAAGGGGTCAGGGGCCTACGAGCAGTACTTC. V and J are TRBV6-5 and TRBJ2-7; TRBD1 might be the D (6 bases). Per the germline V gene, CDR1 is MNHEY and CDR2 is SVGAGI. CDR3 length: 15 residues. V was pared by 2 bases and J by 2 bases, with 13 bases between.

The chain uses TRBV4-2 and TRBJ2-1, with 11 bases lining up with TRBD2. J was trimmed by 12 bases and V by 3 bases; bases with no gene match: 4. CDR3 length: 13 amino acids. Looked up from germline, CDR1 is LGHNA and CDR2 is YNFKEQ. The DNA for the CDR3 is TGTGCCAGCAGCCAGCCCCTAGCGGGAGGGCAGTTCTTC. The encoded protein is CASSQPLAGGQFF.

V usage is TRBV5-1 and J usage is TRBJ1-4; D uncertain. V was pared by 0 bases and J by 3 bases, with 15 bases between. The CDR3 loop spans 17 amino acids. Germline-derived CDR1 and CDR2 are SGHRS and YFSETQ. The CDR3 here is CASSLASTIAANEKLFF. The DNA for the CDR3 is TGCGCCAGCAGCTTGGCCAGTACAATCGCGGCTAATGAAAAACTGTTTTTT.

This clone was detected only once. The chain links TRBV5-4 to TRBJ2-7, with D perhaps matching TRBD1 (6 bases). CDR1 and CDR2 from the germline V gene are SGHNT and YYREEE (reference sequence). The CDR3 loop spans 14 amino acids. With 0 bases removed from V and 4 bases from J, the gap between germline ends came to 11 bases. The DNA for the CDR3 is TGTGCCAGCAGCTTGGGTGGACAGACTTACGAGCAGTACTTC. The encoded protein is CASSLGGQTYEQYF. Drawing the rest from reference TRBV5-4 and TRBJ2-7, the complete variable domain is ETGVTQSPTHLIKTRGQQVTLRCSSQSGHNTVSWYQQALGQGPQFIFQYYREEENGRGNFPPRFSGLQFPNYSSELNVNALELDDSALYLCASSLGGQTYEQYFGPGTRLTVT.

This rearrangement joins TRBV11-2 to TRBJ2-2; 7 positions match TRBD2. CDR1 and CDR2 (germline): SGHAT, FQNNGV. After removal of 7 bases from V and 0 bases from J, the junction contained 5 bases not matched to a gene. This CDR3 contains 15 residues. CDR3 amino acids: CASTKRDPNTGELFF. The CDR3 DNA is TGTGCCAGCACCAAGCGGGACCCGAACACCGGGGAGCTGTTTTTT.

This clone was found a few times. The rearrangement joins TRBV27 to TRBJ1-3; D is unclear. The CDR3 is made up of 14 amino acids. Trimming shortened V by 3 bases and J by 1 base, and 7 bases separated the two germline ends. CDR1 and CDR2 (germline): MNHEY, SMNVEV (reference sequence). In DNA, the CDR3 is TGTGCCAGCAGTTTCGCGTCTTCTGGAAACACCATATATTTT. Translating gives CASSFASSGNTIYF.

This rearrangement joins TRBV6-5 to TRBJ2-2; D possibly corresponds to TRBD2 (6 bases). Germline CDR1 and CDR2: MNHEY and SVGAGI. Trimming took 4 bases from V and 5 from J, leaving 8 bases between them. The CDR3 runs 13 residues. The CDR3 bases are TGTGCCAGCAGTTCTGGAGGGACCGGGGAGCTGTTTTTT. It encodes CASSSGGTGELFF.

The gene calls are TRBV5-5 and TRBJ1-2, with 11 bases identical to TRBD1. The CDR3 is 15 residues long. After removal of 4 bases from V and 4 bases from J, the junction contained 6 bases not matched to a gene. Germline V gene lookup returns CDR1 SGHKS and CDR2 YYEKEE (reference sequence). The CDR3 DNA sequence: TGTGCCAGCAGCCGCGGACAGGGGGCAGGCTATGGCTACACCTTC. Translation: CASSRGQGAGYGYTF.

This clone was counted only a few times. Distinct nucleotide sequences in the sample also encode this CDR3. The V call is TRBV5-1, the J call TRBJ2-7; 8 bases are a match to TRBD1. This CDR3 has 15 residues. With V trimmed by 1 base and J by 1 base, 4 bases remained unmatched. CDR1 and CDR2 from the germline V gene are SGHRS and YFSETQ. CDR3: CASSLSGTGSYEQYF. The CDR3 DNA sequence: TGCGCCAGCAGCTTGTCCGGGACAGGATCCTACGAGCAGTACTTC.

This clone was found a few times. The chain uses TRBV19 and TRBJ1-1; D gene unclear. The germline CDR1 and CDR2 sequences are LNHDA and SQIVND (reference sequence). Trimming took 6 bases from V and 7 from J, leaving 12 bases between them. The CDR3 has 12 residues. In nucleotides, the CDR3 is TGTGCCAGTAGATTGACCGGGTTTGAAGCTTTCTTT. Amino acids: CASRLTGFEAFF.

The chain carries TRBV5-1 and TRBJ2-3; D is unclear. The V gene's germline CDR1 is SGHRS and CDR2 YFSETQ. The CDR3 extends over 13 amino acids. The V and J ends lost 0 bases and 0 bases respectively, with 2 bases between them. The CDR3 is CASSLASTDTQYF. In DNA, the CDR3 is TGCGCCAGCAGCTTGGCGAGCACAGATACGCAGTATTTT.

The gene calls are TRBV19 and TRBJ2-6; perhaps TRBD2 as D (6 bases). Germline values: CDR1 LNHDA, CDR2 SQIVND (reference sequence). Trimming removed 7 bases at V and 3 bases at J, with 13 bases between. The CDR3 consists of 15 residues. In DNA, the CDR3 is TGTGCCAGTACCGTGGGGGGTGGTGGGGCCAACGTCCTGACTTTC. It yields the protein CASTVGGGGANVLTF.

The genes are TRBV27 and TRBJ2-7; D is unclear. Germline assignment: CDR1 MNHEY and CDR2 SMNVEV (reference sequence). Between the trimmed V and J ends, which lost 4 bases and 7 bases, there was a span of 11 bases. The CDR3 totals 12 residues. DNA of the CDR3: TGTGCCAGCAGTTCCCCCTACGGGGAGCAGTACTTC. Protein sequence: CASSSPYGEQYF.

The V and J genes are TRBV19 and TRBJ2-1, with TRBD2 matching 13 bases. Germline V gene lookup returns CDR1 LNHDA and CDR2 SQIVND (reference sequence). With V trimmed by 5 bases and J by 4 bases, 5 bases remained unmatched. The CDR3 totals 16 residues. The DNA for the CDR3 is TGTGCCAGTAGTGGACTAGCGGGAGACTTTTACAATGAGCAGTTCTTC. Protein product: CASSGLAGDFYNEQFF.

This chain uses TRBV27 with TRBJ2-1; 8 nucleotides align to TRBD2. The CDR3 has 16 amino acids. Germline CDR1 MNHEY, CDR2 SMNVEV (reference sequence). V trimming: 6 bases; J trimming: 12 bases; junction bases outside the gene matches: 19. CDR3 coding DNA: TGTGCCAGCAGACGCGACTCAGCGGGGGTGTTGGGGGCGCAGTTCTTC. Amino acid sequence: CASRRDSAGVLGAQFF.

The V call is TRBV28, the J call TRBJ2-1; the match to TRBD2 covers 14 bases. Germline assignment: CDR1 MDHEN and CDR2 SYDVKM. V lost 3 bases, J lost 15 bases, and 7 bases stayed unmatched. The CDR3 runs to 14 residues. For the CDR3, the DNA is TGTGCCAGCAGTTTCTCCGGGACTAGCGGGAGCTGGTTCTTC. Protein sequence: CASSFSGTSGSWFF.

The chain combines TRBV7-3 with TRBJ2-7; D perhaps matches TRBD2 (5 bases). Trimming cost V 5 bases and J 7 bases, with 15 bases left between them. Germline CDR1 reads SGHTA; CDR2 reads FQGTGA. CDR3 length: 13 amino acids. In DNA form, the CDR3 reads TGTGCCAGCAGCCTAGGACTCTCTGGGGAGCAGTACTTC. This gives the protein CASSLGLSGEQYF. Using reference TRBV7-3 and TRBJ2-7 for the parts outside the CDR3, the full variable domain is GAGVSQTPSNKVTEKGKYVELRCDPISGHTALYWYRQSLGQGPEFLIYFQGTGAADDSGLPNDRFFAVRPEGSVSTLKIQRTERGDSAVYLCASSLGLSGEQYFGPGTRLTVT.

The rearrangement joins TRBV29-1 to TRBJ2-7; 7 bases match TRBD2. The germline V gene has CDR1 SQVTM and CDR2 ANQGSEA. The CDR3 contains 14 residues. Unmatched junction bases numbered 11, after V lost 7 bases and J lost 2 bases. DNA for the CDR3: TGCAGCGCCAAGACGGGGGAGGGGACCTACGAGCAGTACTTC. It is translated as CSAKTGEGTYEQYF.

The rearrangement uses TRBV7-9 and TRBJ2-1, with TRBD2 matching over 7 bases. CDR3 length equals 14 residues. Germline loops: CDR1 SEHNR, CDR2 FQNEAQ (reference sequence). Germline trimming cut 3 bases from V and 8 bases from J; bases unmatched to any gene: 7. The CDR3 loop reads CASSFIASGDEQFF. The CDR3 region has the DNA TGTGCCAGCAGCTTTATCGCTAGCGGCGATGAGCAGTTCTTC.